This T cell receptor (beta chain) was retrieved from a study of radiation and T cells in renal cell carcinoma. There are 13 residues in the CDR3. Between the trimmed V and J ends, which lost 8 bases and 8 bases, there was a span of 21 bases. Germline assignment: CDR1 GTSNPN and CDR2 SVGIG (reference sequence). Generated by immunoSEQ multiplex PCR, the TCRdb table keeps only in-frame clones and is missing some. The table records some 58,000 clones, 70% to 80% of them present only once. The time point was: blood 2 weeks post-SBRT. Documented treatment: 15 Gy SBRT to primary tumor, nephrectomy 4 weeks later.

This clonotype was sampled from a man between 60 and 70 years old with renal cell carcinoma. The chain is built from TRBV30 and TRBJ1-2; unclear D gene. Specimen: blood, collected from a patient whose treatment included radiotherapy and nephrectomy. CDR3 DNA: TGTGCCCCCCTACTGAGAGGCCCTCCGGGCTACACCTTC. Residues: CAPLLRGPPGYTF. Together with reference TRBV30 and TRBJ1-2, the CDR3 gives the full variable domain: SQTIHQWPATLVQPVGSPLSLECTVEGTSNPNLYWYRQAAGRGLQLLFYSVGIGQISSEVPQNLSASRPQDRQFILSSKKLLLSDSGFYLCAPLLRGPPGYTFGSGTRLTVV.